This passage covers 32 T cell receptor beta chains from one sample sequenced in a study of blood T cell repertoires in COVID-19. Here immunoSEQ multiplex PCR was the method, and the copy in TCRdb shows in-frame clones only, minus some. The data hold around 130,000 clones, with roughly four fifths observed a single time. Material: peripheral blood. The receptors come from a woman between 45 and 60 years old with acute or convalescent COVID-19.

V gene TRBV6-2 or TRBV6-3 combines with J gene TRBJ2-5, with D tentatively TRBD1 (6 bases). The CDR3 extends over 12 amino acids. The germline V gene has CDR1 MNHEY and CDR2 SVGEGT. V lost 5 bases, J lost 5 bases, and 9 bases lay in between. The CDR3 DNA follows: TGTGCCAGCAGTGGCGACAGGGAGACCCAGTACTTC. It is translated as CASSGDRETQYF.

The V call is TRBV5-6, the J call TRBJ2-3, with a tentative D call TRBD2 (6 bases). V was trimmed by 1 base and J by 1 base, leaving 10 bases between them. CDR3 length: 15 residues. Germline V gene sequence: CDR1 SGHDT, CDR2 YYEEEE. The CDR3 DNA follows: TGTGCCAGCAGCTTGAACGGGGGAGGCACAGATACGCAGTATTTT. Translating gives CASSLNGGGTDTQYF.

The V gene is TRBV9, the J gene TRBJ1-2; TRBD1 matches 8 bases. J gave up 5 bases and V 4 bases, and 10 bases lay outside the gene matches. Per germline, CDR1 SGDLS and CDR2 YYNGEE. This CDR3 contains 15 residues. CDR3 DNA: TGTGCCAGCAGCTCAAGGACAGGGTTTGGTTATGGCTACACCTTC. It encodes CASSSRTGFGYGYTF.

The V and J genes are TRBV7-8 and TRBJ2-2, with 9 bases lining up with TRBD1. This CDR3 comprises 17 residues. Germline V CDR1 and CDR2: SGHVS, FQNEAQ. Losses at the gene ends were 1 base for V and 2 bases for J; bases not matched to a gene: 5. The CDR3 here is CASSLVGTGINTGELFF. CDR3 nucleotide sequence: TGTGCCAGCAGCTTAGTCGGGACAGGGATTAACACCGGGGAGCTGTTTTTT.

This clone appeared a single time. The rearrangement uses TRBV19 and TRBJ1-2; D is ambiguous. Per the germline V gene, CDR1 is LNHDA and CDR2 is SQIVND (reference sequence). CDR3 length equals 14 residues. Trimming left V 2 bases short and J 4 bases short, with 11 bases between. The CDR3 DNA is TGTGCCAGTAGTATAACGGGAGGTTCCTATGGCTACACCTTC. Translated, it gives CASSITGGSYGYTF.

This sequence joins TRBV3-1 (or the pseudogene TRBV3-2) and TRBJ1-3; no definite D call. The CDR3 consists of 12 residues. V gave up 3 bases and J gave up 8 bases, with 8 bases separating them. Germline CDR1 is LGHDT and CDR2 is YNNKEL (reference sequence). CDR3 region: CASSHLRDTIYF. In nucleotides, the CDR3 is TGTGCCAGCAGCCATTTGAGAGACACCATATATTTT.

The CDR3 DNA sequence: TGTGCCAGCAGCTTAGGAGGGTGGAGCAGATCCTACGAGCAGTACTTC. This sequence encodes CASSLGGWSRSYEQYF. The chain joins TRBV7-2 to TRBJ2-7; the D gene is possibly TRBD2 (5 bases). CDR3 length: 16 residues. In germline, CDR1 is SGHTA, CDR2 FQGNSA. V lost 1 base and J 1 base, leaving 14 bases between the germline ends.

The chain links TRBV19 to TRBJ1-1, with TRBD1 as a possible D gene (6 bases). Germline V gene lookup returns CDR1 LNHDA and CDR2 SQIVND (reference sequence). The CDR3 is made up of 13 amino acids. V was cut by 4 bases and J by 7 bases, with 13 bases left in between. The DNA for the CDR3 is TGTGCCAGTAGTACCGTCAGGGGAAATGAAGCTTTCTTT. This translates into CASSTVRGNEAFF.

This clone was picked up a small number of times. CDR3 nucleotide sequence: TGTGCCAGTTCCACTATTGGTGGTCGGAGCAATCAGCCCCAGCATTTT. Amino acid sequence: CASSTIGGRSNQPQHF. The V gene is TRBV19, the J gene TRBJ1-5; no firm D call. Trimming pared 8 bases from V and 1 base from J, leaving 18 bases between. CDR1 is LNHDA, CDR2 SQIVND, per germline (reference sequence). This CDR3 contains 16 residues. Supplemented by reference TRBV19 and TRBJ1-5, the full variable domain reads DGGITQSPKYLFRKEGQNVTLSCEQNLNHDAMYWYRQDPGQGLRLIYYSQIVNDFQKGDIAEGYSVSREKKESFPLTVTSAQKNPTAFYLCASSTIGGRSNQPQHFGDGTRLSIL.

The chain recombines TRBV11-2 with TRBJ2-1; TRBD2 matches 10 bases. The CDR3 sequence is 19 residues long. Germline lookup yields CDR1 SGHAT and CDR2 FQNNGV. With V trimmed by 5 bases and J by 0 bases, 13 bases remained unmatched. As DNA, the CDR3 is TGTGCCAGCAGCCTAGCGGGGGTCCACACCGTTAGCTCCTACAATGAGCAGTTCTTC. Translated, it gives CASSLAGVHTVSSYNEQFF.

J is TRBJ1-5 and V is TRBV2; 11 bases agree with TRBD1. V dropped 6 bases and J dropped 7; count of bases not matched to a gene: 5. The CDR3 spans 14 residues. The V gene's germline CDR1 is SNHLY and CDR2 FYNNEI. The CDR3 nucleotides read TGTGCCAGCAGGGGACAGGGGGTAGGGCAGCCCCAGCATTTT. It is translated as CASRGQGVGQPQHF.

The chain employs TRBV5-5 and TRBJ2-7; the D gene is possibly TRBD1 (6 bases). Germline V lookup: CDR1 SGHKS, CDR2 YYEKEE (reference sequence). CDR3 length: 13 amino acids. V was clipped by 0 bases and J by 3 bases, with 7 bases between them. This CDR3 is CASSLEGGYEQYF. CDR3 in DNA: TGTGCCAGCAGCTTGGAAGGGGGCTACGAGCAGTACTTC.

A few counts support this clone. J is TRBJ1-6 and V is TRBV6-2 or TRBV6-3; D not certain. The ends were cut back, 4 bases at V and 3 bases at J, with 7 bases in the middle. This CDR3 comprises 14 residues. Germline V CDR1 and CDR2: MNHEY, SVGEGT. As DNA, the CDR3 is TGTGCCAGCAGTTTGGAGGTCTATAATTCACCCCTCCACTTT. It yields the protein CASSLEVYNSPLHF.

The chain combines TRBV5-1 with TRBJ1-6; D call uncertain. Looked up from germline, CDR1 is SGHRS and CDR2 is YFSETQ. V was shortened by 1 base and J by 7 bases, with 12 bases between the two germline ends. There are 15 residues in the CDR3. This CDR3 reads CASSLFGVGNSPLHF. The CDR3 DNA reads as TGCGCCAGCAGCTTGTTCGGGGTCGGGAATTCACCCCTCCACTTT.

The V gene is TRBV19, the J gene TRBJ1-4; weak D call: TRBD1 (6 bases). This CDR3 is built from 17 residues. Per germline, CDR1 LNHDA and CDR2 SQIVND (reference sequence). Trimming cost V 5 bases and J 1 base, with 17 bases left between them. CDR3 protein: CASSHRWGRGTNEKLFF. The CDR3, as DNA: TGTGCCAGTAGTCATCGATGGGGCAGGGGAACTAATGAAAAACTGTTTTTT.

J is TRBJ2-1 and V is TRBV11-2; TRBD2 matches 9 bases. With V trimmed by 2 bases and J by 1 base, 0 bases remained unmatched. The CDR3 has 15 residues. The germline V gene encodes CDR1 SGHAT and CDR2 FQNNGV. The CDR3 is CASSLLAGSYNEQFF. The DNA of the CDR3 is TGTGCCAGCAGCTTACTAGCGGGGTCCTACAATGAGCAGTTCTTC.

This clone was detected a few times. This rearrangement joins TRBV19 to TRBJ1-2; 12 bases fit TRBD1. The CDR3 spans 14 residues. From germline, CDR1 is LNHDA and CDR2 SQIVND (reference sequence). The trim removed 4 bases at V and 8 bases at J, leaving 5 bases unmatched. CDR3 protein: CASSKGQGAGGYTF. DNA for the CDR3: TGTGCCAGTAGTAAGGGACAGGGGGCCGGGGGCTACACCTTC. Supplemented by reference TRBV19 and TRBJ1-2, the full variable domain reads DGGITQSPKYLFRKEGQNVTLSCEQNLNHDAMYWYRQDPGQGLRLIYYSQIVNDFQKGDIAEGYSVSREKKESFPLTVTSAQKNPTAFYLCASSKGQGAGGYTFGSGTRLTVV.

The rearrangement uses TRBV28 and TRBJ1-3; D uncertain. This CDR3 comprises 14 residues. Germline V gene lookup returns CDR1 MDHEN and CDR2 SYDVKM. Deletions cut 3 bases from V and 0 bases from J, with 6 bases between. The CDR3 here is CASSFQSSGNTIYF. The CDR3 DNA is TGTGCCAGCAGTTTCCAGTCCTCTGGAAACACCATATATTTT. The whole variable domain, filled in from reference TRBV28 and TRBJ1-3, reads DVKVTQSSRYLVKRTGEKVFLECVQDMDHENMFWYRQDPGLGLRLIYFSYDVKMKEKGDIPEGYSVSREKKERFSLILESASTNQTSMYLCASSFQSSGNTIYFGEGSWLTVV.

This chain joins TRBV29-1 and TRBJ2-5; D is perhaps TRBD2 (5 bases). Trimming took off 1 base at V and 5 bases at J, with 17 bases between the two ends. From germline, CDR1 is SQVTM and CDR2 ANQGSEA. This CDR3 is built from 15 residues. The CDR3 region is CSVEGGLFFMETQYF. The CDR3 DNA follows: TGCAGCGTTGAAGGAGGGCTTTTTTTTATGGAGACCCAGTACTTC.

This chain uses TRBV11-2 with TRBJ2-1; TRBD1 might be the D (6 bases). The ends were cut back, 6 bases at V and 2 bases at J, with 14 bases in the middle. Germline CDR1 reads SGHAT; CDR2 reads FQNNGV. The CDR3 totals 15 residues. The CDR3 spells CASRKGGVTYNEQFF. CDR3 in DNA: TGTGCCAGCAGAAAAGGGGGAGTAACCTACAATGAGCAGTTCTTC.

The chain combines TRBV9 with TRBJ2-2; D is ambiguous. Trimming removed 0 bases at V and 7 bases at J, with 10 bases between. Germline V gene data show CDR1 as SGDLS and CDR2 as YYNGEE. The CDR3 spans 14 residues. The CDR3 DNA reads as TGTGCCAGCAGCGTAGTCGGTGGAGTCGGGGAGCTGTTTTTT. Translating it yields CASSVVGGVGELFF.

J is TRBJ1-1 and V is TRBV5-1, with 7 bases matching TRBD1. The CDR3 is made up of 15 amino acids. J was trimmed by 2 bases and V by 2 bases; bases with no gene match: 6. Germline CDR1 SGHRS, CDR2 YFSETQ. CDR3 DNA: TGCGCCAGCAGCTTAACGGGACAGTTAAACACTGAAGCTTTCTTT. Protein sequence: CASSLTGQLNTEAFF.

This clone was observed a handful of times. The chain combines TRBV24-1 with TRBJ1-6, with a weak D call TRBD1 (5 bases). The CDR3 has 14 amino acids. V dropped 12 bases and J dropped 2 bases, with 13 bases sitting between them. Germline V lookup: CDR1 KGHDR, CDR2 SFDVKD. CDR3 amino acids: CAAPPRAYNSPLHF. CDR3 DNA sequence: TGTGCCGCCCCTCCCAGGGCCTATAATTCACCCCTCCACTTT.

The V gene is TRBV9, the J gene TRBJ2-1, with a tentative D call TRBD2 (6 bases). CDR3 length: 14 amino acids. CDR1 is SGDLS, CDR2 YYNGEE, per germline. Trimming took 3 bases from V and 5 from J, leaving 12 bases between them. The CDR3 here is CASSGRGWDNEQFF. Written as DNA, the CDR3 is TGTGCCAGCAGCGGACGGGGGTGGGACAATGAGCAGTTCTTC.

The chain carries TRBV27 and TRBJ2-7, with 9 bases matching TRBD1. V trimming: 8 bases; J trimming: 3 bases; junction bases outside the gene matches: 8. Germline-derived CDR1 and CDR2 are MNHEY and SMNVEV (reference sequence). The CDR3 length is 14 residues. In nucleotides, the CDR3 is TGTGCCAGCCATAAGGGGGACAGGGTCTACGAGCAGTACTTC. Amino acids: CASHKGDRVYEQYF.

The V gene is TRBV19, the J gene TRBJ1-5, with D tentatively TRBD1 (6 bases). V shed 5 bases and J shed 1 base, with 9 bases lying between them. Germline assignment: CDR1 LNHDA and CDR2 SQIVND (reference sequence). The CDR3 is made up of 14 amino acids. The CDR3 DNA reads TGTGCCAGTAGTCGGGGGGGCAGCAATCAGCCCCAGCATTTT. Protein product: CASSRGGSNQPQHF.

The V and J genes are TRBV12-3 or TRBV12-4 and TRBJ2-2, with 8 bases lining up with TRBD2. The CDR3 spans 13 residues. V lost 5 bases, J lost 6 bases, and 2 bases stayed unmatched. The CDR3, as DNA: TGTGCCAGCAGTCTGGGACTAGCCGGGGAGCTGTTTTTT. Protein product: CASSLGLAGELFF.

This clone appeared a single time. This sequence joins TRBV6-6 and TRBJ1-2; 8 positions match TRBD1. The CDR3 runs 14 residues. Germline values: CDR1 MNHNY, CDR2 SVGAGI (reference sequence). V was pared by 6 bases and J by 5 bases, with 8 bases of the junction left unmatched. The CDR3: CASRTTGEKYGYTF. The CDR3 DNA sequence: TGTGCCAGCAGGACGACAGGGGAAAAGTATGGCTACACCTTC.

A word on this clone: Within the sample, other DNA sequences also encode this same CDR3. This chain joins TRBV13 and TRBJ1-1; 8 positions match TRBD1. The germline V gene encodes CDR1 PRHDT and CDR2 FYEKMQ (reference sequence). This CDR3 is 14 amino acids long. Trimming removed 4 bases from V and 3 bases from J; junction bases left unmatched: 4. CDR3 sequence (DNA): TGTGCCAGCAGCTCAGGGGGCGGGGACACTGAAGCTTTCTTT. Its translation: CASSSGGGDTEAFF.

The rearrangement uses TRBV19 and TRBJ2-1; 11 bases align to TRBD1. Germline loops: CDR1 LNHDA, CDR2 SQIVND (reference sequence). The V and J ends lost 6 bases and 9 bases, in that order; junction bases with no gene match: 10. The CDR3 loop spans 15 amino acids. The CDR3 DNA reads TGTGCCAGTAGCACTGGACAGGGGGCGATTGGTGAGCAGTTCTTC. Amino acid sequence: CASSTGQGAIGEQFF. Full variable domain (missing parts from reference TRBV19 and TRBJ2-1): DGGITQSPKYLFRKEGQNVTLSCEQNLNHDAMYWYRQDPGQGLRLIYYSQIVNDFQKGDIAEGYSVSREKKESFPLTVTSAQKNPTAFYLCASSTGQGAIGEQFFGPGTRLTVL.

This rearrangement joins TRBV6-5 to TRBJ1-2; the D is unclear. Trimming stripped 2 bases from V and 4 bases from J, with 11 bases between. The CDR3 spans 14 residues. Germline lookup yields CDR1 MNHEY and CDR2 SVGAGI. In DNA form, the CDR3 reads TGTGCCAGCAGTTACCTCGGATCGGGCTATGGCTACACCTTC. It encodes CASSYLGSGYGYTF.

This clone was counted a single time. At one end, the junction sequence differs from germline, possibly due to a read error. The rearrangement joins TRBV6-5 to TRBJ1-3, with D possibly TRBD1 on 5 matching bases. CDR3 length: 11 residues. Germline CDR1 reads MNHEY; CDR2 reads SVGAGI. Written as DNA, the CDR3 is TGTGCCAGCGGGACTAACACAACCCCTTTTTTT. Its protein product is CASGTNTTPFF.